These 27 T cell receptor beta chains came from one sample sequenced in a study of blood T cell repertoires in COVID-19. Profiling relied on immunoSEQ multiplex PCR, and the TCRdb table lists in-frame clones only, not all of them. Altogether just over 80,000 clones are present, roughly 82% being singletons, with the ten largest covering 20%. Sequencing was performed on peripheral blood. These receptors were collected from a woman of 80 years or more with active or convalescent COVID-19.

CDR3 protein: CASSLGGGDETQYF. As DNA, the CDR3 is TGTGCCAGCAGCTTGGGGGGGGGCGACGAGACCCAGTACTTC. The V gene is TRBV7-2, the J gene TRBJ2-5; the D gene is possibly TRBD2 (7 bases). V was trimmed by 3 bases and J by 5 bases, leaving 13 bases between them. The CDR3 totals 14 residues. Germline CDR1 SGHTA, CDR2 FQGNSA.

The V gene is TRBV29-1, the J gene TRBJ2-3, with 9 bases matching TRBD1. The germline V gene has CDR1 SQVTM and CDR2 ANQGSEA. V shed 4 bases and J 2 bases; nucleotides not matched to a gene: 10. CDR3 size: 16 residues. CDR3 protein: CSVANLGQGNTDTQYF. The CDR3 coding sequence is TGCAGCGTTGCCAACTTGGGACAGGGAAACACAGATACGCAGTATTTT.

This chain connects TRBV7-9 to TRBJ1-1, with a tentative D call TRBD1 (6 bases). CDR3 size: 14 residues. V gave up 1 base and J gave up 0 bases, with 6 bases separating them. CDR1 SEHNR and CDR2 FQNEAQ come from the germline V gene (reference sequence). The CDR3 DNA reads TGTGCCAGCAGCTTAGGGACAGTGAACACTGAAGCTTTCTTT. Amino acid sequence: CASSLGTVNTEAFF.

The chain has TRBV2 and TRBJ2-2, with D maybe TRBD1 (5 bases). The CDR3 has 15 residues. Germline CDR1 and CDR2: SNHLY and FYNNEI. With 6 bases removed from V and 7 bases from J, the gap between germline ends came to 18 bases. The CDR3 DNA sequence: TGTGCCAGCAGACTCGACCAGGGCGGCGGCGGGGAGCTGTTTTTT. This translates into CASRLDQGGGGELFF.

The chain recombines TRBV29-1 with TRBJ2-2; 9 bases fit TRBD1. This CDR3 region has 15 residues. Trimming removed 4 bases from V and 5 bases from J; junction bases left unmatched: 8. Germline V gene data show CDR1 as SQVTM and CDR2 as ANQGSEA. The CDR3 sequence is CSVGSTGGFTGELFF. The CDR3, as DNA: TGCAGCGTTGGTTCTACAGGGGGCTTTACCGGGGAGCTGTTTTTT.

The V gene is TRBV30, the J gene TRBJ1-3, with D tentatively TRBD1 (6 bases). Deletions cut 2 bases from V and 8 bases from J, with 10 bases between. The CDR3 runs to 12 residues. Germline-derived CDR1 and CDR2 are GTSNPN and SVGIG (reference sequence). CDR3 amino acids: CAWSTGSHTIYF. CDR3 nucleotides: TGTGCCTGGAGTACAGGGTCGCACACCATATATTTT.

This rearrangement joins TRBV12-3 or TRBV12-4 to TRBJ1-5; D gene ambiguous. This CDR3 spans 12 amino acids. V shed 8 bases and J shed 5 bases, with 10 bases lying between them. CDR3 nucleotide sequence: TGTGCCAGCGCCAGATCCGATCAGCCCCAGCATTTT. It is translated as CASARSDQPQHF.

This clone ranks as medium-sized. This sequence joins TRBV6-5 and TRBJ1-2; no clear D. Trimming removed 6 bases from V and 7 bases from J, with 15 bases in between. Germline V gene data show CDR1 as MNHEY and CDR2 as SVGAGI. This CDR3 comprises 13 residues. CDR3 sequence: CASSPGEGLGYTF. DNA of the CDR3: TGTGCCAGCAGCCCCGGGGAGGGTCTTGGCTACACCTTC.

The chain links TRBV12-5 to TRBJ2-7; D call uncertain. The ends were cut back, 6 bases at V and 5 bases at J, with 14 bases in the middle. Germline CDR1 reads LGHNT; CDR2 reads FRNRAP. This CDR3 has 13 residues. In nucleotides, the CDR3 is TGTGCTAGTGGCCAGGTCCGGATGCACGAGCAGTACTTC. It yields the protein CASGQVRMHEQYF.

This clone was seen only a few times. CDR3 sequence (DNA): TGTGCCAGCAGCCTTGACACCTATGGCTACACCTTC. It yields the protein CASSLDTYGYTF. This chain connects TRBV5-6 to TRBJ1-2; D is ambiguous. V lost 4 bases to trimming and J lost 4 bases, with 8 bases between them. This CDR3 spans 12 amino acids. Germline values: CDR1 SGHDT, CDR2 YYEEEE.

This clone has a single count. The chain links TRBV2 to TRBJ1-3; 8 bases are shared with TRBD1. The V and J ends lost 5 bases and 4 bases, in that order; junction bases with no gene match: 7. This CDR3 region has 15 residues. Germline CDR1 SNHLY, CDR2 FYNNEI. CDR3 in DNA: TGTGCCAGCAGTTCATCAGGGGGCCAAGGAAACACCATATATTTT. Translation: CASSSSGGQGNTIYF.

In this sample, this clone turned up once. The CDR3 loop is CAWSATGWTEAFF. The CDR3 nucleotides read TGTGCCTGGAGTGCGACAGGGTGGACTGAAGCTTTCTTT. The genes are TRBV30 and TRBJ1-1; 7 nucleotides agree with TRBD1. CDR3 length: 13 amino acids. Germline loops: CDR1 GTSNPN, CDR2 SVGIG (reference sequence). V trimming: 1 base; J trimming: 5 bases; junction bases outside the gene matches: 4.

The gene calls are TRBV19 and TRBJ1-2; D uncertain. CDR3 length: 12 residues. V dropped 6 bases and J dropped 4 bases, with 9 bases sitting between them. Germline V gene lookup returns CDR1 LNHDA and CDR2 SQIVND (reference sequence). The CDR3 nucleotides read TGTGCCAGTAGGGGTGGCGGCTATGGCTACACCTTC. This sequence encodes CASRGGGYGYTF.

The genes are TRBV12-3 or TRBV12-4 and TRBJ1-1; D may be TRBD1 (6 bases). The V and J ends lost 6 bases and 11 bases respectively, with 19 bases between them. The CDR3 covers 13 residues. The CDR3 loop reads CASRRDGGRWAFF. The CDR3 DNA follows: TGTGCCAGCAGGAGGGACGGGGGGCGTTGGGCTTTCTTT.

The chain links TRBV27 to TRBJ1-2, with D perhaps TRBD1 (6 bases). Germline-derived CDR1 and CDR2 are MNHEY and SMNVEV (reference sequence). The CDR3 spans 15 residues. V was pared by 3 bases and J by 6 bases, with 17 bases between. The CDR3 nucleotides are TGTGCCAGCAGTTTCGGGGGCGGGGGCATAGATGGCTACACCTTC. Translating it yields CASSFGGGGIDGYTF.

The genes are TRBV27 and TRBJ2-2, with 8 bases matching TRBD2. Germline trimming cut 5 bases from V and 5 bases from J; bases unmatched to any gene: 10. The CDR3 is 16 amino acids. Germline V gene sequence: CDR1 MNHEY, CDR2 SMNVEV (reference sequence). The CDR3 region has the DNA TGTGCCAGCAGTGCCTCCGGGACTAGGTATACCGGGGAGCTGTTTTTT. This gives the protein CASSASGTRYTGELFF.

This chain connects TRBV10-3 to TRBJ1-3; no clear D. Germline loops: CDR1 ENHRY, CDR2 SYGVKD. Trimming removed 2 bases at V and 1 base at J, with 15 bases between. This CDR3 has 17 residues. CDR3 sequence: CAISEEIMVGSGNTIYF. The DNA of the CDR3 is TGTGCCATCAGTGAGGAAATAATGGTCGGTTCTGGAAACACCATATATTTT.

The CDR3 DNA sequence: TGCAGCGTCCTCCATGGGAGTGATAGCAATCAGCCCCAGCATTTT. Its translation is CSVLHGSDSNQPQHF. This sequence joins TRBV29-1 and TRBJ1-5; D gene ambiguous. The CDR3 sequence is 15 residues long. In germline, CDR1 is SQVTM, CDR2 ANQGSEA. Trimming cost V 6 bases and J 0 bases, with 15 bases left between them. The entire variable domain, with the rest obtained from reference TRBV29-1 and TRBJ1-5, is as follows: SAVISQKPSRDICQRGTSLTIQCQVDSQVTMMFWYRQQPGQSLTLIATANQGSEATYESGFVIDKFPISRPNLTFSTLTVSNMSPEDSSIYLCSVLHGSDSNQPQHFGDGTRLSIL.

V usage is TRBV9 and J usage is TRBJ1-5; D is possibly TRBD1 (6 bases). The germline V and J ends were trimmed by 5 bases and 6 bases, with 12 bases remaining between them. The CDR3 sequence is 13 residues long. Germline V lookup: CDR1 SGDLS, CDR2 YYNGEE. The CDR3 loop is CASSTGPGQPQHF. In DNA, the CDR3 is TGTGCCAGCAGTACAGGGCCGGGTCAGCCCCAGCATTTT. Looking up the rest from reference TRBV9 and TRBJ1-5 gives the full variable domain: DSGVTQTPKHLITATGQRVTLRCSPRSGDLSVYWYQQSLDQGLQFLIQYYNGEERAKGNILERFSAQQFPDLHSELNLSSLELGDSALYFCASSTGPGQPQHFGDGTRLSIL.

The rearrangement joins TRBV27 to TRBJ1-5, with D possibly TRBD1 on 5 matching bases. The V end was cut by 0 bases, the J end by 5 bases, with 14 bases between. The CDR3 totals 16 residues. Germline assignment: CDR1 MNHEY and CDR2 SMNVEV (reference sequence). As DNA, the CDR3 is TGTGCCAGCAGTTTATCGGGACGGGAGGGCTATCAGCCCCAGCATTTT. Encoded protein: CASSLSGREGYQPQHF.

The chain combines TRBV4-3 with TRBJ2-1; TRBD2 agrees at 8 bases. The CDR3 runs to 17 residues. In germline, CDR1 is LGHNA, CDR2 YSLEER. V gave up 0 bases and J gave up 7 bases; unmatched junction bases: 11. CDR3 region: CASSQERGTGGRNEQFF. CDR3 sequence (DNA): TGCGCCAGCAGCCAAGAACGGGGGACGGGGGGGCGGAATGAGCAGTTCTTC.

The gene calls are TRBV2 and TRBJ1-3; D is perhaps TRBD1 (5 bases). The CDR3 has 14 residues. V was cut by 4 bases and J by 4 bases, with 11 bases left in between. Germline values: CDR1 SNHLY, CDR2 FYNNEI. Here the CDR3 reads CASSVRAGGNTIYF. The CDR3 DNA reads TGTGCCAGCAGTGTACGAGCAGGGGGAAACACCATATATTTT.

The rearrangement links TRBV10-3 to TRBJ2-3; D may be TRBD1 (6 bases). V lost 3 bases, J lost 3 bases, and 16 bases lay in between. Germline CDR1 is ENHRY and CDR2 is SYGVKD. The CDR3 has 16 residues. The CDR3 is CAISEQVLGGTDTQYF. The CDR3 DNA is TGTGCCATCAGTGAACAGGTTTTAGGGGGAACAGATACGCAGTATTTT.

Only one count was recorded for this clone. This sequence joins TRBV9 and TRBJ2-2; D not certain. The length of the CDR3 is 15 residues. CDR1 and CDR2 from the germline V gene are SGDLS and YYNGEE. Trimming pared 4 bases from V and 6 bases from J, leaving 16 bases between. CDR3 protein: CASSPMVRQAGELFF. CDR3 bases: TGTGCCAGCAGCCCCATGGTTCGGCAGGCCGGGGAGCTGTTTTTT.

The J gene is TRBJ1-1, the V gene TRBV11-3; D is undetermined. Trimming stripped 0 bases from V and 0 bases from J, with 8 bases between. Germline loops: CDR1 SGHNT, CDR2 YENEEA. The CDR3 totals 15 residues. CDR3 in amino acids: CASSLDVFLNTEAFF. The CDR3 nucleotides are TGTGCCAGCAGCTTAGACGTGTTCCTGAACACTGAAGCTTTCTTT.

The chain carries TRBV18 and TRBJ1-1; D gene unclear. Germline lookup yields CDR1 KGHSH and CDR2 LQKENI. Trimming pared 9 bases from V and 3 bases from J, leaving 17 bases between. This CDR3 region has 14 residues. Written as DNA, the CDR3 is TGTGCCAGTAAACGGTCCAGGATGGACACTGAAGCTTTCTTT. It yields the protein CASKRSRMDTEAFF.

The V gene is TRBV3-1 (or the pseudogene TRBV3-2), the J gene TRBJ2-2, with 7 bases matching TRBD1. This CDR3 has 15 residues. The germline CDR1 and CDR2 sequences are LGHDT and YNNKEL (reference sequence). V lost 8 bases and J lost 4; bases outside the gene matches: 10. The chain's CDR3 is CASLKKGAATGELFF. For the CDR3, the DNA is TGTGCCAGCCTCAAGAAGGGGGCCGCCACCGGGGAGCTGTTTTTT.